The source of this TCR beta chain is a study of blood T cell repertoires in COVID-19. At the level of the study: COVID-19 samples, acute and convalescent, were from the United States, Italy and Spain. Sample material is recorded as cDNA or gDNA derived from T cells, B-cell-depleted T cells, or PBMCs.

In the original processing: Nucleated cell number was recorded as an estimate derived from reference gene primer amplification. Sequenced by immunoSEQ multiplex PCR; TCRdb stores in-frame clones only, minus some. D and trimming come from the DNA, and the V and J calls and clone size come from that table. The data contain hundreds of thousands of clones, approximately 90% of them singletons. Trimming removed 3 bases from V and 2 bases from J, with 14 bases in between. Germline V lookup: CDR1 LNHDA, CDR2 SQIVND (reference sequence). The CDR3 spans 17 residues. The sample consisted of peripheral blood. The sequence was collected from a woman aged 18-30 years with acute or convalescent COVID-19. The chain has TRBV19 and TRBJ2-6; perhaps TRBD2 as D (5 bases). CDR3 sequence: CASSMGGRLAGANVLTF. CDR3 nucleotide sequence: TGTGCCAGTAGTATGGGCGGGCGTCTCGCTGGGGCCAACGTCCTGACTTTC.